This T cell receptor beta chain was captured in a study of vaccination effects on CD4 cells after COVID-19. Findings and caveats of the study: Nearly all vaccine-induced clones in healthy recipients recognized only SARS-CoV-2.

Prior to sequencing, the ViraFEST assay stimulated PBMC with viral peptide pools, which expanded the antigen-specific CD4+ T cells. Upon completion of 10 to 11 days in culture, CD4+ T cells were isolated. Vaccinated recipients, who were negative for nucleocapsid antibodies, had no history of SARS-CoV-2 infection. Peptides at about 10 ug/ml and IL-2 at roughly 9.3 IU/ml were added to some 1.9 million PBMC per well. Trimming removed 5 bases from V and 2 bases from J, with 7 bases in between. CDR3 length: 13 residues. Germline values: CDR1 SGHTA, CDR2 FQGNSA. Some clones are missing from TCRdb's copy, which holds only in-frame ones; the method was immunoSEQ multiplex PCR. The sample lists 78,000 or so clones, around 76% occurring once. A remark on this clone: The target antigen is unknown.

The sample was CD4+ T cells from PBMCs cultured with SARS-CoV-2 spike peptides, taken before COVID-19 vaccination. This chain joins TRBV7-2 and TRBJ2-4; D perhaps matches TRBD1 (5 bases). The clonotype was recovered from a human donor who received a COVID-19 vaccine. The CDR3 reads CASSGASKNIQYF. CDR3 bases: TGTGCCAGCAGCGGGGCTTCCAAAAACATTCAGTACTTC.